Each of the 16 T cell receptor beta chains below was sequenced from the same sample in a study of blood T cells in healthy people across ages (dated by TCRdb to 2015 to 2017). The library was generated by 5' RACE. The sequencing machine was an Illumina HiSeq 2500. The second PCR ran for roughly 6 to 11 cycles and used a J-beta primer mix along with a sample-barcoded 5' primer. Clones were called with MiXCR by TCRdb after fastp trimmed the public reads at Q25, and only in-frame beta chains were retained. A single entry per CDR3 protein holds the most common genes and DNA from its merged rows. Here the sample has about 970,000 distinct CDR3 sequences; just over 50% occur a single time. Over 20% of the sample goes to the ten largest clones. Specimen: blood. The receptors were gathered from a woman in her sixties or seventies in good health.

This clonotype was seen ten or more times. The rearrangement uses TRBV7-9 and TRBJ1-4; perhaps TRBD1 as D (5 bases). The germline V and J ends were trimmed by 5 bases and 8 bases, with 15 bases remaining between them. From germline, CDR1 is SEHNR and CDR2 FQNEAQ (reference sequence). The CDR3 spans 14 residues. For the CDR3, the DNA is TGTGCCAGCAGCCCGGCGCGGGGCTGGGAAAAACTGTTTTTT. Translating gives CASSPARGWEKLFF.

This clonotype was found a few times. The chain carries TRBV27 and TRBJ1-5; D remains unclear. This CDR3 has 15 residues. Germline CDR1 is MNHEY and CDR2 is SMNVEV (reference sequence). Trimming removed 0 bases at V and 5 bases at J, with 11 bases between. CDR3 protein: CASSLSVGGYQPQHF. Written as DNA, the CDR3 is TGTGCCAGCAGTTTATCGGTGGGAGGGTATCAGCCCCAGCATTTT.

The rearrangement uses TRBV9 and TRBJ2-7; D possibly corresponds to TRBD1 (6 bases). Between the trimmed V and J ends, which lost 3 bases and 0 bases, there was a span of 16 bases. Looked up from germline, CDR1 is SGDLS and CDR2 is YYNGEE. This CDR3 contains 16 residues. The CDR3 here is CASSADDRPFSYEQYF. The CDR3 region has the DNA TGTGCCAGCAGCGCAGACGACAGGCCCTTCTCCTACGAGCAGTACTTC.

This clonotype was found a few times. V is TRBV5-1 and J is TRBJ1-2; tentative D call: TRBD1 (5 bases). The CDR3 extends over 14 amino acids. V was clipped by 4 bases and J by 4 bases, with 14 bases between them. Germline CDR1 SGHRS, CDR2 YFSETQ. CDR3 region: CASSKGERGYGYTF. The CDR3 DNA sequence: TGCGCCAGCAGCAAGGGAGAGAGGGGCTATGGCTACACCTTC.

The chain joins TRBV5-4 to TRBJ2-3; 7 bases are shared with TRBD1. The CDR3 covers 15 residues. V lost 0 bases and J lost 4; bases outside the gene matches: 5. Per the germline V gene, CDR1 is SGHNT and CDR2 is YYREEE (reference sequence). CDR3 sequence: CASSLVGGASDTQYF. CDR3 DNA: TGTGCCAGCAGCTTGGTAGGGGGCGCATCAGATACGCAGTATTTT.

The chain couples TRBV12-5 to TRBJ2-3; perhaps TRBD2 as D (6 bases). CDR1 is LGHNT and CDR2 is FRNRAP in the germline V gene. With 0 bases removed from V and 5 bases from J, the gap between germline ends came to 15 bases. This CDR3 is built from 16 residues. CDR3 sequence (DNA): TGTGCTAGTGGTTTGGTAACGGGAGAAGGATTAGATACGCAGTATTTT. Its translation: CASGLVTGEGLDTQYF.

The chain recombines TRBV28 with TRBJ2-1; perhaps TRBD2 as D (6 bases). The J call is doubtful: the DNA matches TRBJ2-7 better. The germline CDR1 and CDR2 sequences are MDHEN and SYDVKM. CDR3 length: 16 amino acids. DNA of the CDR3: TGTGCCAGCAGTTTATACGAGCCCGGGGGATCCGGGGAGCAGTACTTC. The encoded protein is CASSLYEPGGSGEQYF.

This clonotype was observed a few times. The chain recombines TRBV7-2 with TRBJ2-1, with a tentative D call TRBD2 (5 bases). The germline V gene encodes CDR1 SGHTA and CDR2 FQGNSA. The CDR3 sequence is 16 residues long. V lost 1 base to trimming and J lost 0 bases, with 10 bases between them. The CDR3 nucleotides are TGTGCCAGCAGCTTAGTACCTCGGGGCTCCTACAATGAGCAGTTCTTC. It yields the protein CASSLVPRGSYNEQFF.

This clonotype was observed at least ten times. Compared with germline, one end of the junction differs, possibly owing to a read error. The CDR3 DNA sequence: TGTGCCAGCAGTTTACAGGGGAACACTGAAGCTTTCTTT. Amino acids: CASSLQGNTEAFF. This chain connects TRBV5-1 to TRBJ1-1; tentative D call: TRBD1 (6 bases). This CDR3 has 13 residues. Germline values: CDR1 SGHRS, CDR2 YFSETQ. Combining the CDR3 with reference TRBV5-1 and TRBJ1-1 gives the whole variable domain KAGVTQTPRYLIKTRGQQVTLSCSPISGHRSVSWYQQTPGQGLQFLFEYFSETQRNKGNFPGRFSGRQFSNSRSEMNVSTLELGDSALYLCASSLQGNTEAFFGQGTRLTVV.

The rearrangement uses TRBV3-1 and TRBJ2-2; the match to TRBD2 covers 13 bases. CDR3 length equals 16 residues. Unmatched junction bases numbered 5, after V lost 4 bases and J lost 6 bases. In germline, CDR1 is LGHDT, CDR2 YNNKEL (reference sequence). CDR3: CASSLGLAGVAGELFF. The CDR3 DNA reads TGTGCCAGCAGCCTTGGACTAGCGGGAGTCGCCGGGGAGCTGTTTTTT.

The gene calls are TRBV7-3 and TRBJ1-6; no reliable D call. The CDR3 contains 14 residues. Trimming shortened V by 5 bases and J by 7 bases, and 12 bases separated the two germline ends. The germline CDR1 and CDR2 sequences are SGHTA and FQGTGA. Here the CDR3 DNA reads TGTGCCAGCAGCCTTGTCGGTCTCAATTCACCCCTCCACTTT. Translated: CASSLVGLNSPLHF.

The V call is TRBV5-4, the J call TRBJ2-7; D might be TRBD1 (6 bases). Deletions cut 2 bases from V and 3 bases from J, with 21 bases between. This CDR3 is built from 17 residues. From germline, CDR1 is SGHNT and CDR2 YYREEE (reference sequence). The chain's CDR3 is CASSLRTAIVSDYEQYF. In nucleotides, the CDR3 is TGTGCCAGCAGCTTAAGGACAGCCATCGTTTCAGACTACGAGCAGTACTTC.

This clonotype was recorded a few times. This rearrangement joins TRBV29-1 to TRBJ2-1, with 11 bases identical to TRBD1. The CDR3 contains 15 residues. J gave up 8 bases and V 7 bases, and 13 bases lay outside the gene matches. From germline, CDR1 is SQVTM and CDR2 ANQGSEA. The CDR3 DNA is TGCAGCGCCCCACAGGGGACAGGGGGTTACTATGAGCAGTTCTTC. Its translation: CSAPQGTGGYYEQFF.

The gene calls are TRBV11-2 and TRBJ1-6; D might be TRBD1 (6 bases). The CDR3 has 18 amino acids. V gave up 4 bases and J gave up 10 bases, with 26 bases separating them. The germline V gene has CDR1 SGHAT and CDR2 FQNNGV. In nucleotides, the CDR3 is TGTGCCAGCAGCTGGGGAGTGGGAAACAGGGCCCCAAACTCACCCCTCCACTTT. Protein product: CASSWGVGNRAPNSPLHF.

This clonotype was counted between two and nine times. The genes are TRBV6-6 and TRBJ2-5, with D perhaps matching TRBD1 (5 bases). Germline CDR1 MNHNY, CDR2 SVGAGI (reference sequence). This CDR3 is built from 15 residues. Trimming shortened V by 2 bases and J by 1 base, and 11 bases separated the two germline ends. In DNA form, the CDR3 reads TGTGCCAGCAGTTACCAGGGAACCCGCCAAGAGACCCAGTACTTC. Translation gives CASSYQGTRQETQYF.

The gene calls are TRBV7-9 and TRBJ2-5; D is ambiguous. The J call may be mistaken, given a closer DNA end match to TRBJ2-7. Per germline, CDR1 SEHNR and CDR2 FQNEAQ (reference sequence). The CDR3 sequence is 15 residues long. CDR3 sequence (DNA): TGTGCCAGCAGCCTTGACACGTTTACGTTCTACGAGCAGTACTTC. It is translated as CASSLDTFTFYEQYF.